These 30 T cell receptor beta chains came from one sample sequenced in a study of cytomegalovirus exposure and HLA in healthy donors. Primers for the PCR totalled 60 Vbeta and 13 Jbeta. This table comes from immunoSEQ multiplex PCR, and its TCRdb copy is limited to in-frame clones, with some not included. This table holds 200,000 to 250,000 clones, around four fifths found once. The specimen sequenced was PBMCs. All receptors derive from a male donor in good health and CMV-seronegative.

The sample holds a few counts of this clone. The rearrangement links TRBV5-1 to TRBJ2-1, with 15 bases lining up with TRBD2. The CDR3 contains 19 residues. Germline V gene lookup returns CDR1 SGHRS and CDR2 YFSETQ. V trimming: 2 bases; J trimming: 0 bases; junction bases outside the gene matches: 6. The DNA for the CDR3 is TGCGCCAGCAGCTTTGGACTAGCGGGAGGGGGGAGCTCCTACAATGAGCAGTTCTTC. This translates into CASSFGLAGGGSSYNEQFF.

This CDR3 reads CASSLRDYLGEQYF. CDR3 coding DNA: TGCGCCAGCAGCTTACGGGACTACCTGGGGGAGCAGTACTTC. J is TRBJ2-5 and V is TRBV5-1; 7 nucleotides agree with TRBD2. This CDR3 is built from 14 residues. Germline V gene lookup returns CDR1 SGHRS and CDR2 YFSETQ. The V gene end was trimmed by 2 bases and the J gene end by 11 bases; junction bases not matched to a gene: 12.

This chain connects TRBV5-4 to TRBJ1-2, with TRBD1 matching over 9 bases. This CDR3 is 14 amino acids long. V trimming: 4 bases; J trimming: 7 bases; junction bases outside the gene matches: 8. Germline CDR1 SGHNT, CDR2 YYREEE (reference sequence). The CDR3 region has the DNA TGTGCCAGCAGCCCTGACAGGGGGGCGGGTGGCTACACCTTC. The encoded protein is CASSPDRGAGGYTF.

The table lists this clone with a few counts. The CDR3 bases are TGTGCCAGCTCCCGGACAGGGGGTGGCGATGAGCAGTTCTTC. This sequence encodes CASSRTGGGDEQFF. The chain recombines TRBV6-5 with TRBJ2-1; 10 nucleotides agree with TRBD1. The trim removed 8 bases at V and 8 bases at J, leaving 9 bases unmatched. The germline gives CDR1 MNHEY, CDR2 SVGAGI. The CDR3 extends over 14 amino acids.

V usage is TRBV6-6 and J usage is TRBJ1-5; 8 bases fit TRBD1. V trimming: 5 bases; J trimming: 0 bases; junction bases outside the gene matches: 3. The CDR3 covers 15 residues. Germline V gene sequence: CDR1 MNHNY, CDR2 SVGAGI (reference sequence). CDR3 in amino acids: CASSRTGSSNQPQHF. CDR3 DNA: TGTGCCAGCAGTCGGACAGGGAGTAGCAATCAGCCCCAGCATTTT.

The chain joins TRBV5-1 to TRBJ2-4; the D gene is possibly TRBD2 (5 bases). V lost 0 bases and J lost 0, with 13 bases in between. CDR3 length equals 17 residues. Looked up from germline, CDR1 is SGHRS and CDR2 is YFSETQ. CDR3 DNA sequence: TGCGCCAGCAGCTTGGGAAGAGGGTTTGTAGCCAAAAACATTCAGTACTTC. As protein: CASSLGRGFVAKNIQYF. The full variable domain, completed using reference TRBV5-1 and TRBJ2-4, is KAGVTQTPRYLIKTRGQQVTLSCSPISGHRSVSWYQQTPGQGLQFLFEYFSETQRNKGNFPGRFSGRQFSNSRSEMNVSTLELGDSALYLCASSLGRGFVAKNIQYFGAGTRLSVL.

The chain links TRBV11-2 to TRBJ1-2; D is possibly TRBD1 (6 bases). This CDR3 is built from 15 residues. Trimming cost V 5 bases and J 4 bases, with 17 bases left between them. Looked up from germline, CDR1 is SGHAT and CDR2 is FQNNGV. The CDR3 DNA follows: TGTGCCAGCAGCGTAACCGGGACAAATCTCTATGGCTACACCTTC. Its protein product is CASSVTGTNLYGYTF.

A single count supports this clone. V gene TRBV21-1 combines with J gene TRBJ2-1; the table's D call of TRBD1 was not tested on the DNA. TRBV21-1 is an annotated pseudogene. The CDR3 is 21 amino acids. The CDR3 region has the DNA TGTGCCAGCAGCTATCCATACAGGACCCTCGTCCTAGTCGAATACTACAATGAGCAGTTCTTC. This codes for CASSYPYRTLVLVEYYNEQFF.

The table lists this clone with a few counts. J is TRBJ2-1 and V is TRBV19; D is possibly TRBD2 (6 bases). There are 15 residues in the CDR3. V was shortened by 7 bases and J by 6 bases, with 19 bases between the two germline ends. Germline CDR1 is LNHDA and CDR2 is SQIVND (reference sequence). The CDR3 DNA is TGTGCCAGTAACTACGGGACTTCGGTCCCCAATGAGCAGTTCTTC. Translation gives CASNYGTSVPNEQFF.

The V call is TRBV7-3, the J call TRBJ2-1, with 13 nucleotides matching TRBD2. Germline loops: CDR1 SGHTA, CDR2 FQGTGA. Trimming took 5 bases from V and 6 from J; bases not matched to a gene: 4. The CDR3 has 15 amino acids. The CDR3 loop is CASSVGTSGTNEQFF. CDR3 nucleotides: TGTGCCAGCAGCGTAGGGACTAGCGGGACCAATGAGCAGTTCTTC.

The sample holds one count of this clone. The gene calls are TRBV2 and TRBJ1-5, with 7 bases aligning to TRBD1. The CDR3 consists of 15 residues. The trim removed 5 bases at V and 7 bases at J, leaving 11 bases unmatched. Germline values: CDR1 SNHLY, CDR2 FYNNEI. As DNA, the CDR3 is TGTGCCAGCAGTCCAGACAGGGCCGGGAGACAGCCCCAGCATTTT. Amino acids: CASSPDRAGRQPQHF. Full variable domain (outside the CDR3, taken from reference TRBV2 and TRBJ1-5): EPEVTQTPSHQVTQMGQEVILRCVPISNHLYFYWYRQILGQKVEFLVSFYNNEISEKSEIFDDQFSVERPDGSNFTLKIRSTKLEDSAMYFCASSPDRAGRQPQHFGDGTRLSIL.

This chain joins TRBV27 and TRBJ2-7; no clear D gene. Germline V gives CDR1 MNHEY, CDR2 SMNVEV (reference sequence). The V end was cut by 7 bases, the J end by 7 bases, with 11 bases between. The CDR3 length is 11 residues. The CDR3, as DNA: TGTGCCAGCACGCGGCCGCGGGAGCAGTACTTC. Translating it yields CASTRPREQYF.

The gene calls are TRBV9 and TRBJ1-3; D is perhaps TRBD1 (5 bases). Germline V gives CDR1 SGDLS, CDR2 YYNGEE. The CDR3 extends over 15 amino acids. V was pared by 4 bases and J by 0 bases, with 11 bases between. CDR3 DNA: TGTGCCAGCAGCAAGGACATTCACTCTGGAAACACCATATATTTT. Amino acids: CASSKDIHSGNTIYF.

This sequence joins TRBV18 and TRBJ2-7; 7 bases align to TRBD2. The CDR3 has 15 residues. Trimming took 5 bases from V and 6 from J; bases not matched to a gene: 13. Germline V lookup: CDR1 KGHSH, CDR2 LQKENI. The CDR3 reads CASSSASGPFPEQYF. As DNA, the CDR3 is TGTGCCAGCTCATCTGCTAGCGGCCCGTTTCCCGAGCAGTACTTC.

This clone was observed a handful of times. Here the CDR3 DNA reads TGTGCCAGTGAATTCGGGGGGATGAACACTGAAGCTTTCTTT. This encodes CASEFGGMNTEAFF. J is TRBJ1-1 and V is TRBV6-6; TRBD1 might be the D (5 bases). Germline V lookup: CDR1 MNHNY, CDR2 SVGAGI (reference sequence). The CDR3 consists of 14 residues. Trimming took 9 bases from V and 0 from J, leaving 14 bases between them.

The chain is built from TRBV25-1 and TRBJ2-7; 12 bases are shared with TRBD1. V lost 3 bases, J lost 6 bases, and 6 bases stayed unmatched. Germline assignment: CDR1 MGHDK and CDR2 SYGVNS. CDR3 length: 15 amino acids. CDR3 bases: TGTGCCAGCAGTGATCCGGGACAGGGGGCCGCCGAGCAGTACTTC. Translating it yields CASSDPGQGAAEQYF.

This rearrangement joins TRBV15 to TRBJ1-2; 7 bases align to TRBD1. The CDR3 loop spans 16 amino acids. The V gene's germline CDR1 is LNHNV and CDR2 YYDKDF (reference sequence). V shed 0 bases and J 6 bases; nucleotides not matched to a gene: 10. This CDR3 reads CATSRDLGGQGDGYTF. The CDR3, as DNA: TGTGCCACCAGCAGAGATTTGGGAGGCCAGGGGGATGGCTACACCTTC.

The chain links TRBV13 to TRBJ2-6; TRBD2 matches 7 bases. The CDR3 covers 20 residues. Germline CDR1 and CDR2: PRHDT and FYEKMQ (reference sequence). V trimming: 2 bases; J trimming: 4 bases; junction bases outside the gene matches: 17. CDR3 region: CASSLRGLRGVSGGANVLTF. CDR3 in DNA: TGTGCCAGCAGCTTAAGGGGCCTTCGGGGGGTATCGGGCGGGGCCAACGTCCTGACTTTC.

The count of this clone is one. This chain uses TRBV7-8 with TRBJ2-1; TRBD2 matches at 7 bases. Germline V gene sequence: CDR1 SGHVS, CDR2 FQNEAQ. The length of the CDR3 is 17 residues. Germline trimming cut 3 bases from V and 8 bases from J; bases unmatched to any gene: 16. CDR3 nucleotide sequence: TGTGCCAGCAGCTTGACGCCCCGGACTAGTTCTGGGGATGAGCAGTTCTTC. This codes for CASSLTPRTSSGDEQFF.

The V gene is TRBV30, the J gene TRBJ1-2; TRBD1 matches 11 bases. V lost 4 bases, J lost 5 bases, and 9 bases stayed unmatched. The CDR3 has 15 amino acids. CDR1 and CDR2 (germline): GTSNPN, SVGIG (reference sequence). The chain's CDR3 is CAWIWDRGSWYGYTF. CDR3 sequence (DNA): TGTGCCTGGATATGGGACAGGGGGAGTTGGTATGGCTACACCTTC. The entire variable domain, with the rest obtained from reference TRBV30 and TRBJ1-2, is as follows: SQTIHQWPATLVQPVGSPLSLECTVEGTSNPNLYWYRQAAGRGLQLLFYSVGIGQISSEVPQNLSASRPQDRQFILSSKKLLLSDSGFYLCAWIWDRGSWYGYTFGSGTRLTVV.

As for this clone: Compared with germline, one end of the junction differs, possibly owing to a read error. The gene calls are TRBV5-1 and TRBJ2-7; 10 bases fit TRBD2. The CDR3 is 14 amino acids. CDR1 and CDR2 (germline): SGHRS, YFSETQ. The CDR3 DNA is TGCGCCAGCAGCGACTCTAGCGGGAGTTACGGGCAGTACTTC. Its translation: CASSDSSGSYGQYF.

The V and J genes are TRBV29-1 and TRBJ2-1; 10 positions match TRBD1. This CDR3 is built from 14 residues. Per germline, CDR1 SQVTM and CDR2 ANQGSEA. With 4 bases clipped from V and 8 bases from J, the junction kept 8 bases outside the gene matches. CDR3 sequence (DNA): TGCAGCGTTGTTAGGGGACAGGGGTTCCATGAGCAGTTCTTC. This translates into CSVVRGQGFHEQFF.

This clone was picked up one time. V usage is TRBV6-1 and J usage is TRBJ2-7, with TRBD2 matching 13 bases. The V gene's germline CDR1 is MNHNS and CDR2 SASEGT. Germline trimming cut 3 bases from V and 4 bases from J; bases unmatched to any gene: 6. This CDR3 has 16 residues. The DNA of the CDR3 is TGTGCCAGCAGTGAGTTCGGACTAGCGGGAGTATACGAGCAGTACTTC. Amino acid sequence: CASSEFGLAGVYEQYF.

V usage is TRBV27 and J usage is TRBJ1-3; D unclear. The V and J ends lost 5 bases and 4 bases respectively, with 15 bases between them. This CDR3 comprises 15 residues. Germline CDR1 is MNHEY and CDR2 is SMNVEV (reference sequence). CDR3 loop: CASSQVRGRGNTIYF. As DNA, the CDR3 is TGTGCCAGCAGTCAAGTGCGCGGGAGAGGAAACACCATATATTTT.

This rearrangement joins TRBV29-1 to TRBJ1-5; 8 bases align to TRBD1. The CDR3 has 12 amino acids. With 6 bases clipped from V and 4 bases from J, the junction kept 2 bases outside the gene matches. Germline V CDR1 and CDR2: SQVTM, ANQGSEA. The CDR3 reads CSVQGVNQPQHF. The CDR3 DNA reads TGCAGCGTACAGGGGGTTAATCAGCCCCAGCATTTT.

V usage is TRBV5-5 and J usage is TRBJ1-1, with 7 positions matching TRBD1. The length of the CDR3 is 17 residues. V was pared by 4 bases and J by 0 bases, with 12 bases of the junction left unmatched. Looked up from germline, CDR1 is SGHKS and CDR2 is YYEKEE (reference sequence). The CDR3 spells CASSTHTTGAMNTEAFF. The CDR3 DNA reads as TGTGCCAGCAGCACACACACTACAGGGGCAATGAACACTGAAGCTTTCTTT.

This chain connects TRBV2 to TRBJ2-2, with a weak D call TRBD2 (6 bases). The V end was cut by 9 bases, the J end by 5 bases, with 16 bases between. From germline, CDR1 is SNHLY and CDR2 FYNNEI. This CDR3 comprises 14 residues. This chain's CDR3 is CASAGPQRTGELFF. The CDR3 DNA is TGTGCCAGTGCGGGGCCCCAACGAACCGGGGAGCTGTTTTTT.

The V gene is TRBV7-9, the J gene TRBJ2-3, with 8 bases that match TRBD2. Losses at the gene ends were 8 bases for V and 5 bases for J; bases not matched to a gene: 6. The V gene's germline CDR1 is SEHNR and CDR2 FQNEAQ (reference sequence). This CDR3 spans 13 amino acids. CDR3 coding DNA: TGTGCCAGCGAGCGGGAGAGGAGAGATACGCAGTATTTT. Translating gives CASERERRDTQYF.

The chain uses TRBV6-6 and TRBJ1-1; D might be TRBD1 (6 bases). The CDR3 spans 11 residues. Germline lookup yields CDR1 MNHNY and CDR2 SVGAGI (reference sequence). V was clipped by 5 bases and J by 11 bases, with 12 bases between them. The DNA of the CDR3 is TGTGCCAGCAGTGAACAGGGATGGGCTTTCTTT. Its translation is CASSEQGWAFF.

This chain links TRBV5-1 with TRBJ2-7, with 10 nucleotides matching TRBD1. V shed 5 bases and J 4 bases; nucleotides not matched to a gene: 6. This CDR3 is built from 14 residues. Germline lookup yields CDR1 SGHRS and CDR2 YFSETQ. CDR3 loop: CASRGTGELYEQYF. The CDR3 DNA sequence: TGCGCCAGCAGGGGGACAGGGGAACTGTACGAGCAGTACTTC.